This T cell receptor beta chain was identified during a study of CD8+CD57+ T cells in acquired aplastic anemia. Study in general: When averaged, DNA from sorted CD4+ and CD8+ cells came to approximately 3.2 ug.

This clonotype has only a few counts. Its antigen is not identified. Whole-study findings and limits: Patients and controls shared nearly 30 CD8+ CDR3 sequences, highly expressed in patients.

The use of genomic DNA as template underpinned the TCR beta VDJ and CDR3 profiling. TCRdb ran MiXCR on the reads and lists one entry per CDR3 protein. Of about 43,000 distinct CDR3 sequences listed, roughly 69% are singletons. CD8+CD57+ cell expansion, shown by flow cytometry, had occurred in the patients selected for sequencing. The sequenced sample consisted of sorted CD4+, CD8+, or CD8+CD57+ T cells (not recorded which) from PBMCs. This TCR was sampled from a human donor with aplastic anemia.

The CDR3 loop reads CASTPPNGGIHIQYF. The CDR3 region has the DNA TGTGCCAGCACCCCCCCTAACGGGGGAATTCACATTCAGTACTTC. The J gene is TRBJ2-4, the V gene TRBV28; D might be TRBD2 (6 bases). Germline CDR1 and CDR2: MDHEN and SYDVKM. The CDR3 is 15 residues long. V lost 7 bases, J lost 8 bases, and 21 bases lay in between.